This paragraph covers one TCR beta chain sequence. The PCR used 60 Vbeta and 13 Jbeta primers. TCRdb's table, derived via immunoSEQ multiplex PCR, lists solely in-frame clones and lacks some. The sample shows 87,000 or so clones, around 8% of them seen only once. Germline V gene lookup returns CDR1 SGHTA and CDR2 FQGNSA. This CDR3 is built from 14 residues. V lost 5 bases, J lost 5 bases, and 7 bases stayed unmatched. The sample belongs to a study of cytomegalovirus exposure and HLA in healthy donors. The chain carries TRBV7-2 and TRBJ2-3, with 7 bases identical to TRBD1. The sequenced sample consisted of PBMCs. The clonotype was recovered from a man aged 50 or older in good health and CMV-seronegative. CDR3 bases: TGTGCCAGCAGCCTCTCCCAGGGGGTAGATACGCAGTATTTT. It yields the protein CASSLSQGVDTQYF.